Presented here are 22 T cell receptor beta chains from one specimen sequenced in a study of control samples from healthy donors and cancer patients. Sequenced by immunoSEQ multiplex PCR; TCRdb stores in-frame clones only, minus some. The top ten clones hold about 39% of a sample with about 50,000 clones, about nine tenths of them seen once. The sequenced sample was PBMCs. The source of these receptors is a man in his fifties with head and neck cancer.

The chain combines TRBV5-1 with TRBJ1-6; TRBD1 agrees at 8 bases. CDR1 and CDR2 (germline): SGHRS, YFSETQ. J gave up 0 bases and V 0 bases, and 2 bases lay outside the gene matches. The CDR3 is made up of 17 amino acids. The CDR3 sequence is CASSLGQGSSYNSPLHF. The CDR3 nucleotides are TGCGCCAGCAGCTTGGGACAGGGGAGCTCCTATAATTCACCCCTCCACTTT.

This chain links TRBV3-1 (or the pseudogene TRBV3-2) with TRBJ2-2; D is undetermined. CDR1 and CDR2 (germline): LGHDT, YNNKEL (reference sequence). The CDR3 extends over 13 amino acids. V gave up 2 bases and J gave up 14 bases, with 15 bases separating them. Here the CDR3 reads CASSQSHHPGLFF. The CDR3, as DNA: TGTGCCAGCAGCCAATCACACCATCCCGGACTGTTTTTT.

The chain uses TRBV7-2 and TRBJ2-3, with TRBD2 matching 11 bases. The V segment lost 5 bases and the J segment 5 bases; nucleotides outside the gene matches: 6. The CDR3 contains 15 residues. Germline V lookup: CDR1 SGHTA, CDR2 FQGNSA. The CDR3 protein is CASSRLAGGRDTQYF. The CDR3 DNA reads TGTGCCAGCAGCAGGTTAGCGGGGGGGCGAGATACGCAGTATTTT.

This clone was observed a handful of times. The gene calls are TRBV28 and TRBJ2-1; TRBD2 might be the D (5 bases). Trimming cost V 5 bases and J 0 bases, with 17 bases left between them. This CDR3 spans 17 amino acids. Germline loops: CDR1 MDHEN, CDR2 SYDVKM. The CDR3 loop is CASSTQRPSHSYNEQFF. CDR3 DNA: TGTGCCAGCAGTACCCAGCGCCCTAGCCACTCCTACAATGAGCAGTTCTTC.

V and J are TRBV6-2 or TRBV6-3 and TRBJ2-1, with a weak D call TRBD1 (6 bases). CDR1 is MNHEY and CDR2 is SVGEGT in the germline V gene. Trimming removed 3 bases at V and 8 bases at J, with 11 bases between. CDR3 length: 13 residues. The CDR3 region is CASSYKGEDEQFF. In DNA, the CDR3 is TGTGCCAGCAGTTATAAGGGGGAAGATGAGCAGTTCTTC.

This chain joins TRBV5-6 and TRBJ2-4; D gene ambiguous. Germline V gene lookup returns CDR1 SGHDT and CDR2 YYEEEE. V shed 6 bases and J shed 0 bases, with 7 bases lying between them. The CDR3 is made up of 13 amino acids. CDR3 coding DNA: TGTGCCAGCACCTCCTTAGCCAAAAACATTCAGTACTTC. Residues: CASTSLAKNIQYF.

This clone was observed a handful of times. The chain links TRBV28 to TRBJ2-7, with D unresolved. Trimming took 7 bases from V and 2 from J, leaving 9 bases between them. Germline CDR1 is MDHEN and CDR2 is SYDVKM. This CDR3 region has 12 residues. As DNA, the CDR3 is TGTGCCAGCATGAATAAGGCCTACGAGCAGTACTTC. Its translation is CASMNKAYEQYF. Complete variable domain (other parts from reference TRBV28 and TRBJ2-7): DVKVTQSSRYLVKRTGEKVFLECVQDMDHENMFWYRQDPGLGLRLIYFSYDVKMKEKGDIPEGYSVSREKKERFSLILESASTNQTSMYLCASMNKAYEQYFGPGTRLTVT.

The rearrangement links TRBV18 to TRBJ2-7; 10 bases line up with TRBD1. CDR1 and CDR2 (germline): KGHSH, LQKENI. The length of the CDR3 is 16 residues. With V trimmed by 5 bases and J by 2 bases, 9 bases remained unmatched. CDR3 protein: CASSGGQGLGAYEQYF. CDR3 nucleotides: TGTGCCAGCTCAGGGGGACAGGGGCTAGGGGCCTACGAGCAGTACTTC.

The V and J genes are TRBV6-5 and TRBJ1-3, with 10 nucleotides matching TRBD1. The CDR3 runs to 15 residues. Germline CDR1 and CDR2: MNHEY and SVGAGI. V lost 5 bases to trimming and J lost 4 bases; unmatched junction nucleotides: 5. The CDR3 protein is CASSRQGARGNTIYF. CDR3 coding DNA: TGTGCCAGCAGTCGACAGGGGGCTCGCGGAAACACCATATATTTT.

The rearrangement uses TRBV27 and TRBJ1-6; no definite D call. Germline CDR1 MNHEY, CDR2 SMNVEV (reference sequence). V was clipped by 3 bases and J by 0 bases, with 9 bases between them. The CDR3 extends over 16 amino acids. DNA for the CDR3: TGTGCCAGCAGTTTTGGCAGGAGCTCCTATAATTCACCCCTCCACTTT. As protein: CASSFGRSSYNSPLHF.

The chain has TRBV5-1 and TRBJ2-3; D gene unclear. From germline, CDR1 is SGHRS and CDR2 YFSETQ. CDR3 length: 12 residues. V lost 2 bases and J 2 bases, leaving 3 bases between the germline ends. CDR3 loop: CASSFFTDTQYF. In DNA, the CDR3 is TGCGCCAGCAGCTTTTTCACAGATACGCAGTATTTT. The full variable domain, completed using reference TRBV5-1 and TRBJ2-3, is KAGVTQTPRYLIKTRGQQVTLSCSPISGHRSVSWYQQTPGQGLQFLFEYFSETQRNKGNFPGRFSGRQFSNSRSEMNVSTLELGDSALYLCASSFFTDTQYFGPGTRLTVL.

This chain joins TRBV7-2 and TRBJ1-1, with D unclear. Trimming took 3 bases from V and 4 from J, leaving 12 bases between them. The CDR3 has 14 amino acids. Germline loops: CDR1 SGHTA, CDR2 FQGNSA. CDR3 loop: CASSFGPSSTEAFF. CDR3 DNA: TGTGCCAGCAGCTTTGGACCCTCCTCCACTGAAGCTTTCTTT. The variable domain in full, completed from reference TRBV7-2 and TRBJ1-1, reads GAGVSQSPSNKVTEKGKDVELRCDPISGHTALYWYRQSLGQGLEFLIYFQGNSAPDKSGLPSDRFSAERTGGSVSTLTIQRTQQEDSAVYLCASSFGPSSTEAFFGQGTRLTVV.

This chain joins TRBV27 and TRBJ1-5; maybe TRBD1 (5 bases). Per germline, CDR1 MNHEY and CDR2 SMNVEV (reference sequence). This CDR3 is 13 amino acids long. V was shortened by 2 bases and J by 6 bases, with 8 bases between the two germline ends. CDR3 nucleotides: TGTGCCAGCAGTTTAAGTGGGGGTCAGCCCCAGCATTTT. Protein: CASSLSGGQPQHF.

In DNA, the CDR3 is TGTGCCAGTAGTATAGCGGCAGGGGTGGACGAGCAGTACTTC. Its translation: CASSIAAGVDEQYF. This sequence joins TRBV19 and TRBJ2-7; the D gene is possibly TRBD1 (6 bases). CDR1 is LNHDA, CDR2 SQIVND, per germline (reference sequence). The CDR3 totals 14 residues. The V and J ends lost 1 base and 5 bases respectively, with 12 bases between them.

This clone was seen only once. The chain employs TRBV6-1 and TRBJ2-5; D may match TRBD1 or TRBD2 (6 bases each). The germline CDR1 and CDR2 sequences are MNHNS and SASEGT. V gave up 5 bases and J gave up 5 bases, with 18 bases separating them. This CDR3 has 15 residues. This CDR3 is CASSQGLGGRETQYF. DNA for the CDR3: TGTGCCAGCAGTCAGGGGTTGGGGGGTCGCGAGACCCAGTACTTC.

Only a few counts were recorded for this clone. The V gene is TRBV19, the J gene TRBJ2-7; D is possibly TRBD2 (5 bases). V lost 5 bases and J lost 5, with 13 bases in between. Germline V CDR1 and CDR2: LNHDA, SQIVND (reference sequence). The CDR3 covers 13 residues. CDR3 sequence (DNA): TGTGCCAGTAGTGACCTAGCTTCCCACGAGCAGTACTTC. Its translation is CASSDLASHEQYF.

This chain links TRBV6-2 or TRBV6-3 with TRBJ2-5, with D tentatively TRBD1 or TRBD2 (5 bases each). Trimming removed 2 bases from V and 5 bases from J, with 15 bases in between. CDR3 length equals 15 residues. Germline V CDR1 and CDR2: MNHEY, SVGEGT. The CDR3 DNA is TGTGCCAGCAGTTACGAGGGGCTTTCGGGGGAGACCCAGTACTTC. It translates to CASSYEGLSGETQYF.

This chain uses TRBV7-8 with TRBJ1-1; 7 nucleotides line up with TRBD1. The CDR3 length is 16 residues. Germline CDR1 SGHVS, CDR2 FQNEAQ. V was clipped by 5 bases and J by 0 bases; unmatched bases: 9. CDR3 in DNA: TGTGCCAGCAGCCCTTCGACAGGGATCATGAACACTGAAGCTTTCTTT. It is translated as CASSPSTGIMNTEAFF. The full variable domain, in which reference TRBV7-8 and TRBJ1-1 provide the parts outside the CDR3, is GAGVSQSPRYKVAKRGQDVALRCDPISGHVSLFWYQQALGQGPEFLTYFQNEAQLDKSGLPSDRFFAERPEGSVSTLKIQRTQQEDSAVYLCASSPSTGIMNTEAFFGQGTRLTVV.

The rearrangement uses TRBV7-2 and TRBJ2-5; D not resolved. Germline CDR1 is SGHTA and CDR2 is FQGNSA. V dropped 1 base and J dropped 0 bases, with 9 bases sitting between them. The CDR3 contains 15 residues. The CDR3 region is CASSLGSPYQETQYF. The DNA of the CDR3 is TGTGCCAGCAGCTTAGGGTCCCCGTACCAAGAGACCCAGTACTTC.

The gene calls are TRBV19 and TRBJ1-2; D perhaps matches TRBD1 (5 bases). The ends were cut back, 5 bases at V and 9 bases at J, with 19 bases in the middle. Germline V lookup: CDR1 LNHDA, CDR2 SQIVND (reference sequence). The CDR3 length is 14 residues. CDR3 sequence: CASSLRTPKERYTF. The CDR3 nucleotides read TGTGCCAGTAGTCTCCGGACACCGAAGGAGCGCTACACCTTC.

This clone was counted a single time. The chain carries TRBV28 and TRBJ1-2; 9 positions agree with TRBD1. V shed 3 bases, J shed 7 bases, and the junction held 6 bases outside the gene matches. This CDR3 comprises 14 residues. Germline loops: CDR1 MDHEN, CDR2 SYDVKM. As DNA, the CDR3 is TGTGCCAGCAGTTTCCTTGGACAGGGGTCTGGCTACACCTTC. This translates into CASSFLGQGSGYTF.

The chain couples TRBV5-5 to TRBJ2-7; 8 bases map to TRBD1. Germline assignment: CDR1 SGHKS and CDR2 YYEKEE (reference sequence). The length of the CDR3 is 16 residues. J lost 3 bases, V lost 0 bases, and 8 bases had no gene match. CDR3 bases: TGTGCCAGCAGCTTGGAAGGGACAGGAGCCAACTACGAGCAGTACTTC. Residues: CASSLEGTGANYEQYF.